This T cell receptor (beta chain) was identified in a study of T cell repertoires in cytomegalovirus infection (dated 2019 in TCRdb). Notes on the research overall: Recently identified HLA-C-restricted CMV epitopes, whose presentation resists viral immunomodulation, were targeted by peptide stimulations together with well-studied HLA-B-restricted epitopes. The HLA type of each donor mattered for the analysis, because public TCR beta signatures pointed to carriage of CMV infection along with the matching HLA type.

Notes on this clonotype: The antigen it recognizes is unknown. Qualities for individual bases were not recorded, and no much larger clone is one base off.

The germline V gene (reference sequence) specifies SEHNR as CDR1 and FQNEAQ as CDR2. Counted from cysteine to phenylalanine, this CDR3 has 15 amino acids. Here the CDR3 DNA is all that survives: 45 bases in frame from base 1. From V the trimming removes 6 bases and from J it removes 3 bases, while the gene matches leave 8 bases of the junction unaccounted for. Overall results and qualifications from the work: In both this cohort and an independent cohort of under 450 donors, the cumulative frequency of public TCR beta family members distinguished carriers of CMV infection plus the relevant HLA type. The ex vivo response was dominated by HLA-C-restricted CMV-specific TCR beta clonotypes, which also provided the single most frequent clonotype in two of eight donors.

Read against the paper, the sample's treatment or condition label means: in vitro stimulation with specific CMV peptide epitopes to enrich CMV-specific T cells. Instrument on record: Illumina HiSeq 1500. TCRdb reran the public reads through fastp at Q25 and MiXCR, keeping productive beta chains. Entries that share a CDR3 protein sequence are merged under the most common genes and DNA. The sample table records 700,000 to 900,000 distinct CDR3 sequences; about 27% of these occur just once. The ten largest clones represent under 15% of the sample. The source was cultured CD8+ T cells from PBMCs, collected from culture after CMV antigen stimulation. Recombination linked TRBV7-9 to TRBJ2-5, with 9 bases aligning to TRBD2. This receptor was identified in a human donor in good health (CMV status not recorded). Some clones in this sample may be carry-over from other donors' samples. The CDR3 sequence is CASRASGGKEETQYF. The DNA sequence follows: TGTGCCAGCAGGGCCAGCGGGGGGAAGGAAGAGACCCAGTACTTC.